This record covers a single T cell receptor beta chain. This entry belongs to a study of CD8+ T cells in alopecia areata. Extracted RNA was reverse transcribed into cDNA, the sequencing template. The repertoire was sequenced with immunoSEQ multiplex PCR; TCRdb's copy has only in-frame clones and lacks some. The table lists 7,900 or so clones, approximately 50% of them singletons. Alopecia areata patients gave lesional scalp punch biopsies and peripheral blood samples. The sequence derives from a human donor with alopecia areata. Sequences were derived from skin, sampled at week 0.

The CDR3 sequence: CASSVGLAGVGNEQFF. The CDR3 DNA follows: TGTGCCAGCAGCGTAGGTCTAGCGGGAGTGGGCAATGAGCAGTTCTTC. The chain employs TRBV9 and TRBJ2-1, with 10 bases that match TRBD2. The CDR3 spans 16 residues. J gave up 6 bases and V 0 bases, and 6 bases lay outside the gene matches. In germline, CDR1 is SGDLS, CDR2 YYNGEE.